A selection of T cell receptor beta chains follows, all from one sample in a study of T cell repertoires in cytomegalovirus infection. TCRdb ran MiXCR on the reads and lists one entry per CDR3 protein. Of around 550,000 distinct CDR3 sequences listed, more than 20% are singletons. Source material: PBMCs. Source of these receptors: a human donor in good health (CMV status not recorded). Some clones in this sample may be carry-over from other donors' samples. The CDR3 runs from the conserved cysteine through the conserved F or W. The order of the fields is J gene, clone size, D gene, V gene, CDR3 protein, CDR3 DNA. D genes are given only for firm matches. Clone size is not always given. Where it is, it says once, few, many or a class for expanded clones.

J: TRBJ1-4; size: -; D: -; V: TRBV12-3/TRBV12-4; CDR3: CASSPREGHEKLFF; DNA: TGTGCCAGCAGTCCCCGGGAGGGACATGAAAAACTGTTTTTT
J: TRBJ2-1; size: -; D: TRBD2; V: TRBV12-5; CDR3: CASGLYLAGVNEQFF; DNA: TGTGCTAGTGGTTTGTACCTAGCGGGAGTGAATGAGCAGTTCTTC
J: TRBJ2-5; size: few; D: TRBD2; V: TRBV7-9; CDR3: CASSLAVAGVETQYF; DNA: TGTGCCAGCAGCTTAGCGGTAGCGGGAGTAGAGACCCAGTACTTC
J: TRBJ2-4; size: -; D: -; V: TRBV6-1; CDR3: CASSPFGQKYF; DNA: TGTGCCAGCAGCCCCTTTGGACAAAAGTACTTC
J: TRBJ2-3; size: -; D: -; V: TRBV6-6; CDR3: CASSTFPRVHTDTQYF; DNA: TGTGCCAGCAGCACATTCCCTCGGGTCCACACAGATACGCAGTATTTT
J: TRBJ1-1; size: few; D: -; V: TRBV19; CDR3: CGSGEAFF; DNA: TGCGGTTCCGGTGAAGCTTTCTTT
J: TRBJ2-3; size: -; D: TRBD2; V: TRBV18; CDR3: CASSPPLAGGGPDTQYF; DNA: TGTGCCAGCTCACCACCACTAGCGGGAGGAGGCCCAGATACGCAGTATTTT
J: TRBJ2-3; size: -; D: TRBD1; V: TRBV10-3; CDR3: CAISESKGQVGADTQYF; DNA: TGTGCCATCAGTGAGTCGAAGGGACAGGTCGGGGCGGATACGCAGTATTTT
J: TRBJ2-7; size: -; D: TRBD2; V: TRBV11-1; CDR3: CASSSIPLTSGRGSEQYF; DNA: TGTGCCAGCAGCTCCATACCCCTTACTAGCGGGAGAGGAAGCGAGCAGTACTTC
J: TRBJ1-1; size: -; D: TRBD1; V: TRBV20-1; CDR3: CSVNRGQRSTEAFF; DNA: TGCAGTGTTAACAGGGGGCAGAGGAGCACTGAAGCTTTCTTT
J: TRBJ2-1; size: -; D: TRBD1; V: TRBV20-1; CDR3: CSARDPGQGAGNEQFF; DNA: TGCAGTGCTAGAGACCCCGGACAGGGGGCGGGAAATGAGCAGTTCTTC
J: TRBJ2-3; size: many; D: -; V: TRBV7-2; CDR3: CASSLEAVQADTQYF; DNA: TGTGCCAGCAGCTTAGAGGCCGTACAGGCAGATACGCAGTATTTT
J: TRBJ1-5; size: few; D: -; V: TRBV20-1; CDR3: CSARDIRTADSNQPQHF; DNA: TGCAGTGCTAGAGATATTAGGACAGCCGATAGCAATCAGCCCCAGCATTTT
J: TRBJ2-1; size: many; D: -; V: TRBV12-3/TRBV12-4; CDR3: CASANQVVDNEQFF; DNA: TGTGCCAGCGCCAATCAGGTAGTTGACAATGAGCAGTTCTTC
J: TRBJ1-3; size: -; D: -; V: TRBV28; CDR3: CASSLRVSSGNTIYF; DNA: TGTGCCAGCAGTTTACGAGTGAGCTCTGGAAACACCATATATTTT
J: TRBJ1-3; size: many; D: -; V: TRBV7-2; CDR3: CAGGSGNTIYF; DNA: TGTGCCGGAGGCTCTGGAAACACCATATATTTT
J: TRBJ2-7; size: -; D: TRBD1; V: TRBV2; CDR3: CASSEDRGVRYEQYF; DNA: TGTGCCAGCAGTGAAGACAGGGGTGTCCGCTACGAGCAGTACTTC
J: TRBJ2-2; size: -; D: TRBD1; V: TRBV2; CDR3: CASRPRTGTNTGELFF; DNA: TGTGCCAGCAGGCCTAGGACAGGGACGAACACCGGGGAGCTGTTTTTT
J: TRBJ2-3; size: many; D: TRBD2; V: TRBV7-8; CDR3: CASSPGLAGGSDTQYF; DNA: TGTGCCAGCAGCCCGGGACTAGCGGGAGGCTCCGATACGCAGTATTTT
J: TRBJ2-3; size: many; D: TRBD2; V: TRBV7-2; CDR3: CASSLVASGALTTDTQYF; DNA: TGTGCCAGCAGCTTAGTAGCTAGCGGGGCTCTGACTACAGATACGCAGTATTTT
J: TRBJ2-1; size: many; D: TRBD2; V: TRBV28; CDR3: CASSLGLGEGFF; DNA: TGTGCCAGCAGTTTAGGGCTAGGGGAGGGGTTCTTC
J: TRBJ1-3; size: many; D: -; V: TRBV29-1; CDR3: CSVEEFESLSGNTIYF; DNA: TGCAGCGTTGAAGAATTTGAGTCGCTCTCTGGAAACACCATATATTTT
J: TRBJ1-5; size: many; D: TRBD1; V: TRBV7-2; CDR3: CASSLVGGRTGSGNQPQHF; DNA: TGTGCCAGCAGCTTAGTAGGAGGAAGGACAGGGAGTGGCAATCAGCCCCAGCATTTT
J: TRBJ2-2; size: -; D: -; V: TRBV7-3; CDR3: CASSPSDRNTGELFF; DNA: TGTGCCAGCAGCCCCTCGGACAGGAACACCGGGGAGCTGTTTTTT
J: TRBJ2-1; size: -; D: -; V: TRBV19; CDR3: CASSPSQGYEQFF; DNA: TGTGCCAGTAGCCCCTCACAGGGATATGAGCAGTTCTTC
J: TRBJ1-6; size: -; D: -; V: TRBV2; CDR3: CASSEDFSPLHF; DNA: TGTGCCAGCAGCGAAGACTTTTCACCCCTCCACTTT
J: TRBJ2-5; size: -; D: TRBD2; V: TRBV11-2; CDR3: CASSLRGSGSGETQYF; DNA: TGTGCCAGCAGCTTAAGAGGTAGCGGGAGTGGAGAGACCCAGTACTTC
J: TRBJ2-1; size: -; D: -; V: TRBV11-2; CDR3: CASSLGTLSRSYNEQFF; DNA: TGTGCCAGCAGCTTAGGGACTCTGTCCCGCTCCTACAATGAGCAGTTCTTC
J: TRBJ2-1; size: -; D: TRBD2; V: TRBV6-2/TRBV6-3; CDR3: CDSRSSGSNEQFF; DNA: TGTGACAGCAGGTCCAGCGGGAGTAATGAGCAGTTCTTC
J: TRBJ2-7; size: -; D: -; V: TRBV28; CDR3: CASSLPKGITYEQYF; DNA: TGTGCCAGCAGTTTACCGAAAGGGATTACCTACGAGCAGTACTTC
J: TRBJ2-5; size: many; D: TRBD2; V: TRBV6-1; CDR3: CATERSGGVYQETQYF; DNA: TGTGCCACTGAGAGGAGCGGGGGAGTGTACCAAGAGACCCAGTACTTC
J: TRBJ1-5; size: -; D: -; V: TRBV12-3/TRBV12-4; CDR3: CASRRALGQPQHF; DNA: TGTGCCAGCAGACGGGCCCTGGGTCAGCCCCAGCATTTT
J: TRBJ2-5; size: few; D: TRBD2; V: TRBV7-9; CDR3: CASSLAPGLAGGPETQYF; DNA: TGTGCCAGCAGCTTAGCCCCTGGACTAGCGGGAGGGCCAGAGACCCAGTACTTC
J: TRBJ1-2; size: -; D: TRBD1; V: TRBV5-1; CDR3: CASSPTGGVGYGYTF; DNA: TGCGCCAGCAGCCCGACAGGGGGCGTCGGCTATGGCTACACCTTC
J: TRBJ2-5; size: -; D: TRBD1; V: TRBV29-1; CDR3: CSVLTTDRGGETQYF; DNA: TGCAGCGTTCTAACCACAGACAGGGGAGGAGAGACCCAGTACTTC
J: TRBJ2-7; size: few; D: -; V: TRBV28; CDR3: CASSFHSVSTYEQYF; DNA: TGTGCCAGCAGTTTCCATAGTGTATCTACCTACGAGCAGTACTTC
J: TRBJ2-3; size: few; D: -; V: TRBV27; CDR3: CASREVYTQYF; DNA: TGTGCCAGCAGGGAGGTATATACGCAGTATTTT
J: TRBJ1-2; size: few; D: TRBD1; V: TRBV28; CDR3: CASSRQGAGEGNYGYTF; DNA: TGTGCCAGCAGCCGGCAGGGGGCAGGGGAGGGTAACTATGGCTACACCTTC
J: TRBJ2-1; size: few; D: TRBD2; V: TRBV20-1; CDR3: CSARDRLAGGYNEQFF; DNA: TGCAGTGCTAGAGATCGGCTAGCGGGAGGCTACAATGAGCAGTTCTTC
J: TRBJ2-1; size: few; D: TRBD1; V: TRBV20-1; CDR3: CSAPGTGFDEQFF; DNA: TGCAGTGCTCCCGGGACAGGATTCGATGAGCAGTTCTTC
J: TRBJ2-5; size: -; D: -; V: TRBV20-1; CDR3: CSARKSGVETQYF; DNA: TGCAGTGCTAGAAAATCAGGGGTAGAGACCCAGTACTTC
J: TRBJ2-5; size: -; D: -; V: TRBV20-1; CDR3: CSARTELETQYF; DNA: TGCAGTGCTAGGACCGAGTTGGAGACCCAGTACTTC
J: TRBJ2-5; size: few; D: TRBD2; V: TRBV6-2/TRBV6-3; CDR3: CASSSGLAGVQETQYF; DNA: TGTGCCAGCAGTTCGGGACTAGCGGGGGTCCAAGAGACCCAGTACTTC
J: TRBJ2-1; size: -; D: -; V: TRBV2; CDR3: CASRGPVGGRDNEQFF; DNA: TGTGCCAGCAGGGGCCCGGTAGGTGGGAGAGACAATGAGCAGTTCTTC
J: TRBJ1-3; size: -; D: -; V: TRBV29-1; CDR3: CSVGVPGNTIYF; DNA: TGCAGCGTTGGGGTACCTGGAAACACCATATATTTT
J: TRBJ1-2; size: once; D: -; V: TRBV7-2; CDR3: CASRPQDGTRGYTF; DNA: TGTGCCAGCAGACCCCAGGACGGGACGCGTGGCTACACCTTC
J: TRBJ1-4; size: -; D: -; V: TRBV19; CDR3: CASSASRPAFNEKLFF; DNA: TGTGCCAGTAGTGCCTCTCGGCCGGCCTTTAATGAAAAACTGTTTTTT
J: TRBJ2-1; size: many; D: TRBD2; V: TRBV7-2; CDR3: CASSLEAGGGYNEQFF; DNA: TGTGCCAGCAGCTTAGAGGCGGGAGGGGGATACAATGAGCAGTTCTTC
J: TRBJ1-1; size: -; D: -; V: TRBV7-6; CDR3: CASSLSGGGEAFF; DNA: TGTGCCAGCAGCTTATCCGGGGGAGGTGAAGCTTTCTTT
J: TRBJ2-7; size: -; D: -; V: TRBV5-4; CDR3: CASSTIALIEQYF; DNA: TGTGCCAGCAGTACTATCGCTTTAATCGAGCAGTACTTC
J: TRBJ2-2; size: few; D: -; V: TRBV27; CDR3: CASSLYTSNTGELFF; DNA: TGTGCCAGCAGTCTCTACACTAGTAACACCGGGGAGCTGTTTTTT
J: TRBJ2-1; size: -; D: TRBD2; V: TRBV27; CDR3: CASKLSSGTLNEQFF; DNA: TGTGCCAGCAAGTTATCTAGCGGGACACTCAATGAGCAGTTCTTC
J: TRBJ2-7; size: few; D: -; V: TRBV28; CDR3: CASSSESWGKEQYF; DNA: TGTGCCAGCAGCTCGGAGTCCTGGGGTAAAGAGCAGTACTTC
J: TRBJ1-1; size: few; D: -; V: TRBV7-3; CDR3: CASSPGVSAEAFF; DNA: TGTGCCAGCAGCCCCGGAGTCTCTGCGGAGGCTTTCTTT
J: TRBJ1-5; size: few; D: -; V: TRBV12-3/TRBV12-4; CDR3: CASSSLWGVSQPQHF; DNA: TGTGCCAGCAGTTCCCTTTGGGGGGTTAGTCAGCCCCAGCATTTT
J: TRBJ2-1; size: -; D: TRBD2; V: TRBV7-2; CDR3: CASNGGLAGHNEQFF; DNA: TGTGCCAGCAACGGAGGACTAGCGGGACACAATGAGCAGTTCTTC
J: TRBJ1-2; size: -; D: -; V: TRBV18; CDR3: CASSPERAGGYTF; DNA: TGTGCCAGCTCACCAGAGAGGGCGGGAGGCTACACCTTC
J: TRBJ2-5; size: few; D: TRBD2; V: TRBV12-5; CDR3: CASGSGLAGGRETQYF; DNA: TGTGCTAGTGGTTCGGGACTAGCGGGAGGGCGAGAGACCCAGTACTTC
J: TRBJ2-2; size: -; D: -; V: TRBV4-3; CDR3: CASSQEGWKTGELFF; DNA: TGCGCCAGCAGCCAAGAGGGATGGAAAACCGGGGAGCTGTTTTTT
J: TRBJ2-1; size: -; D: TRBD2; V: TRBV20-1; CDR3: CSARVGASGIRSYNEQFF; DNA: TGCAGTGCTAGAGTTGGGGCTAGCGGGATTCGCTCCTACAATGAGCAGTTCTTC